This TCR beta chain came from a study of cytomegalovirus exposure and HLA in healthy donors. The study, taken as a whole, reports: In a later analysis, TCR beta V- and J-gene trimming was associated with a missense DCLRE1C variant. The authors later found TCR association rates varying by HLA locus, with DRB1 most and HLA-C fewest. In presence/absence analyses, roughly uniform sequencing depth across donors was assumed. A previous analysis found most TCR beta V segments productive roughly 87% or roughly 30% of the time.

The CDR3 consists of 18 residues. Germline V gene lookup returns CDR1 LNHDA and CDR2 SQIVND (reference sequence). V gave up 7 bases and J gave up 4 bases; unmatched junction bases: 21. There are a few counts of this clone. What it recognizes is unknown. With 60 Vbeta and 13 Jbeta primers, the PCR was carried out. Using immunoSEQ multiplex PCR, the repertoire was profiled, and TCRdb retains in-frame clones only, with some absent. The profile shows about 110,000 clones, roughly 67% of them singletons. The sequencing sample was made of PBMCs. The TCR comes from a man aged 18 to 29 in good health and CMV-seropositive. The rearrangement links TRBV19 to TRBJ1-2; 7 bases agree with TRBD1. CDR3 sequence (DNA): TGTGCCAGTATAGGGGACTCCTCCGCGGGACAGTCTAGCTATGGCTACACCTTC. This gives the protein CASIGDSSAGQSSYGYTF.